The next 27 T cell receptor beta chains were all read from a single sample in a study of T-cell memory formation after mild COVID-19. TCRdb re-derived calls from the 5' RACE reads in MiXCR, one entry per CDR3 protein. Among 550,000 to 700,000 distinct CDR3 sequences listed, more than 15% were seen once. The sequenced sample was PBMCs or a T cell subset sorted from them (not recorded which). The receptors stem from an adult woman who had mild COVID-19 (a few samples of this study predate the infection). Cell type and time point are not known.

The chain recombines TRBV23-1 with TRBJ2-7; D is ambiguous. TRBV23-1 has ORF status, its function being uncertain. Between the trimmed V and J ends, which lost 4 bases and 3 bases, there was a span of 13 bases. The CDR3 has 14 amino acids. CDR3 sequence reads: CASSPWAGDYEQYF. The CDR3 DNA follows: TGCGCCAGCAGTCCCTGGGCAGGAGACTACGAGCAGTACTTC.

This clonotype was observed a few times. J is TRBJ2-3 and V is TRBV12-3 or TRBV12-4; possibly TRBD1 for D (6 bases). The CDR3 is 14 amino acids. Trimming cost V 5 bases and J 7 bases, with 16 bases left between them. The CDR3 nucleotides read TGTGCCAGCAGTCCCGGGACAATCTCCCATACGCAGTATTTT. It encodes CASSPGTISHTQYF.

This clonotype was seen more than once but under ten times. The V gene is TRBV18, the J gene TRBJ2-6; 10 nucleotides agree with TRBD2. The CDR3 consists of 18 residues. Germline V gene lookup returns CDR1 KGHSH and CDR2 LQKENI. The J segment lost 0 bases and the V segment lost 0 bases, leaving 2 bases of the junction unmatched. CDR3 residues: CASSPPGLAISGANVLTF. The DNA for the CDR3 is TGTGCCAGCTCACCACCGGGACTAGCGATCTCTGGGGCCAACGTCCTGACTTTC.

V and J are TRBV20-1 and TRBJ1-6; 9 positions match TRBD1. Germline V gene sequence: CDR1 DFQATT, CDR2 SNEGSKA (reference sequence). Trimming took 3 bases from V and 7 from J; bases not matched to a gene: 4. This CDR3 is built from 14 residues. Written as DNA, the CDR3 is TGCAGTGCTAGTTCCGGGACAGGGAATTCACCCCTCCACTTT. It encodes CSASSGTGNSPLHF.

This chain joins TRBV24-1 and TRBJ2-3, with D possibly matching TRBD1 (5 bases). The germline V gene encodes CDR1 KGHDR and CDR2 SFDVKD. This CDR3 contains 13 residues. Trimming shortened V by 7 bases and J by 2 bases, and 9 bases separated the two germline ends. The CDR3: CATRVGATDTQYF. For the CDR3, the DNA is TGTGCCACCAGGGTAGGGGCCACAGATACGCAGTATTTT.

The J gene is TRBJ2-3, the V gene TRBV11-2; D not certain. The germline CDR1 and CDR2 sequences are SGHAT and FQNNGV. V was cut by 5 bases and J by 5 bases, with 11 bases left in between. The CDR3 has 13 amino acids. The CDR3 here is CASSASAQDTQYF. The CDR3 nucleotides are TGTGCCAGCAGCGCCTCGGCGCAAGATACGCAGTATTTT.

V gene TRBV9 combines with J gene TRBJ2-3; 11 bases map to TRBD2. Germline lookup yields CDR1 SGDLS and CDR2 YYNGEE. This CDR3 comprises 15 residues. J was trimmed by 2 bases and V by 3 bases; bases with no gene match: 2. In DNA form, the CDR3 reads TGTGCCAGCAGCGATAGCGGGAGGGCCACAGATACGCAGTATTTT. Translation gives CASSDSGRATDTQYF.

This clonotype has just one count. V and J are TRBV2 and TRBJ1-5; unclear D gene. Trimming took off 2 bases at V and 2 bases at J, with 10 bases between the two ends. CDR3 size: 15 residues. CDR1 is SNHLY and CDR2 is FYNNEI in the germline V gene. In DNA, the CDR3 is TGTGCCAGCAGTGAATCGAGGCCAGGCAATCAGCCCCAGCATTTT. It encodes CASSESRPGNQPQHF.

This chain connects TRBV20-1 to TRBJ2-1, with a tentative D call TRBD1 (7 bases). The germline gives CDR1 DFQATT, CDR2 SNEGSKA (reference sequence). V lost 3 bases to trimming and J lost 4 bases, with 13 bases between them. The CDR3 runs to 14 residues. CDR3 in amino acids: CSASFQGGYNEQFF. The DNA for the CDR3 is TGCAGTGCTAGTTTCCAGGGGGGATACAATGAGCAGTTCTTC.

This clonotype was picked up many times. The V call is TRBV7-2, the J call TRBJ2-2; D gene ambiguous. In germline, CDR1 is SGHTA, CDR2 FQGNSA. Trimming removed 2 bases at V and 0 bases at J, with 7 bases between. The CDR3 loop spans 15 amino acids. The CDR3 spells CASSLLAPNTGELFF. In nucleotides, the CDR3 is TGTGCCAGCAGCTTACTCGCCCCGAACACCGGGGAGCTGTTTTTT.

There are a few counts of this clonotype. This chain joins TRBV7-9 and TRBJ2-1, with a weak D call TRBD2 (6 bases). Germline lookup yields CDR1 SEHNR and CDR2 FQNEAQ (reference sequence). Trimming cost V 5 bases and J 5 bases, with 19 bases left between them. The CDR3 totals 16 residues. The CDR3 coding sequence is TGTGCCAGCAGCCAGGCGGGTAAGGACTACCACAATGAGCAGTTCTTC. Protein product: CASSQAGKDYHNEQFF.

This clonotype was detected ten times or more. The chain recombines TRBV4-2 with TRBJ1-3; no reliable D call. The V end lost 0 bases, the J end lost 1 base, and 13 bases lay between the germline ends. CDR1 is LGHNA, CDR2 YNFKEQ, per germline. CDR3 length: 17 amino acids. DNA for the CDR3: TGTGCCAGCAGCCAAGAGGCCCACAGCGCGTCTGGAAACACCATATATTTT. It translates to CASSQEAHSASGNTIYF.

The gene calls are TRBV5-1 and TRBJ2-7; D remains unclear. Trimming pared 4 bases from V and 2 bases from J, leaving 13 bases between. The CDR3 loop spans 14 amino acids. Germline lookup yields CDR1 SGHRS and CDR2 YFSETQ. The CDR3 DNA sequence: TGCGCCAGCAGCCCCATCGGGCGCCCCTACGAGCAGTACTTC. Protein: CASSPIGRPYEQYF.

DNA of the CDR3: TGCGCCAGCAGGGCAGTGGGGGGGCCAGATACGCAGTATTTT. Translating gives CASRAVGGPDTQYF. The V gene is TRBV5-1, the J gene TRBJ2-3; a possible D gene is TRBD2 (7 bases). Trimming stripped 5 bases from V and 4 bases from J, with 14 bases between. The CDR3 has 14 amino acids. Germline V lookup: CDR1 SGHRS, CDR2 YFSETQ. The whole variable domain, filled in from reference TRBV5-1 and TRBJ2-3, reads KAGVTQTPRYLIKTRGQQVTLSCSPISGHRSVSWYQQTPGQGLQFLFEYFSETQRNKGNFPGRFSGRQFSNSRSEMNVSTLELGDSALYLCASRAVGGPDTQYFGPGTRLTVL.

The rearrangement links TRBV5-6 to TRBJ2-7; D is tentatively TRBD1 or TRBD2 (5 bases each). This CDR3 spans 16 amino acids. Germline V lookup: CDR1 SGHDT, CDR2 YYEEEE. V was clipped by 4 bases and J by 0 bases, with 17 bases between them. The CDR3 DNA sequence: TGTGCCAGCAGCCGAGAGACCGGGACGCACTCCTACGAGCAGTACTTC. Protein: CASSRETGTHSYEQYF. Based on the CDR3 plus reference TRBV5-6 and TRBJ2-7, the full variable domain is DAGVTQSPTHLIKTRGQQVTLRCSPKSGHDTVSWYQQALGQGPQFIFQYYEEEERQRGNFPDRFSGHQFPNYSSELNVNALLLGDSALYLCASSRETGTHSYEQYFGPGTRLTVT.

This clonotype was seen a handful of times. The chain carries TRBV18 and TRBJ2-6; D is undetermined. This CDR3 is built from 19 residues. CDR1 and CDR2 from the germline V gene are KGHSH and LQKENI. The V gene lost 2 bases and the J gene lost 4 bases, with 21 bases spanning the gap. The CDR3 sequence: CASSPVSGLPSSGANVLTF. DNA of the CDR3: TGTGCCAGCTCACCAGTATCCGGGCTCCCCTCTTCAGGGGCCAACGTCCTGACTTTC.

Only a few counts were recorded for this clonotype. V is TRBV7-3 and J is TRBJ2-1, with TRBD2 identical over 9 bases. CDR3 length equals 17 residues. Trimming removed 1 base from V and 7 bases from J; junction bases left unmatched: 11. Germline lookup yields CDR1 SGHTA and CDR2 FQGTGA. The CDR3 DNA follows: TGTGCCAGCAGCTTAAATAGCGGGGGAAGGTACATGAATGAGCAGTTCTTC. It translates to CASSLNSGGRYMNEQFF.

This clonotype was counted between two and nine times. This chain links TRBV4-1 with TRBJ2-1, with a possible D match to TRBD1 (6 bases). CDR3 length: 15 residues. CDR1 is MGHRA and CDR2 is YSYEKL in the germline V gene. V shed 0 bases and J shed 4 bases, with 10 bases lying between them. CDR3 sequence reads: CASSQDPDSYNEQFF. As DNA, the CDR3 is TGCGCCAGCAGCCAAGATCCGGACAGTTACAATGAGCAGTTCTTC.

This clonotype was found a few times. The rearrangement uses TRBV29-1 and TRBJ1-2; D is uncertain. Between the trimmed V and J ends, which lost 3 bases and 2 bases, there was a span of 10 bases. There are 13 residues in the CDR3. From germline, CDR1 is SQVTM and CDR2 ANQGSEA. CDR3 region: CSVEVSPNYGYTF. CDR3 DNA: TGCAGCGTTGAGGTCAGCCCCAACTATGGCTACACCTTC.

This clonotype was detected only a few times. The chain uses TRBV20-1 and TRBJ2-1; 10 bases line up with TRBD2. The V gene's germline CDR1 is DFQATT and CDR2 SNEGSKA (reference sequence). CDR3 length: 15 residues. V gave up 1 base and J gave up 4 bases; unmatched junction bases: 4. CDR3: CSARVTSGEYNEQFF. The CDR3 bases are TGCAGTGCTAGAGTTACTAGCGGGGAATACAATGAGCAGTTCTTC.

The rearrangement links TRBV5-1 to TRBJ2-1; 9 positions match TRBD2. The CDR3 runs to 17 residues. Trimming removed 3 bases from V and 4 bases from J; junction bases left unmatched: 11. The germline CDR1 and CDR2 sequences are SGHRS and YFSETQ. The CDR3 region is CASSSTATSGYYNEQFF. CDR3 sequence (DNA): TGCGCCAGCAGCTCTACGGCGACTAGCGGCTATTACAATGAGCAGTTCTTC.

This clonotype was found many times. The chain uses TRBV3-1 and TRBJ2-1; D is possibly TRBD2 (6 bases). The V end lost 4 bases, the J end lost 9 bases, and 16 bases lay between the germline ends. Per the germline V gene, CDR1 is LGHDT and CDR2 is YNNKEL (reference sequence). The CDR3 extends over 14 amino acids. The CDR3 spells CASSPGFAGIEQFF. For the CDR3, the DNA is TGTGCCAGCAGCCCCGGGTTTGCGGGGATTGAGCAGTTCTTC.

A note on this clonotype: Sequence at one end of the junction differs from germline and may be a read error. The chain has TRBV30 and TRBJ1-1, with D possibly being TRBD1 (6 bases). Germline loops: CDR1 GTSNPN, CDR2 SVGIG (reference sequence). The CDR3 runs 12 residues. The CDR3 DNA sequence: TGTGCCCTGGAAGGGGGTAACATTGAAGCTTTCTTT. Translation: CALEGGNIEAFF.

The chain recombines TRBV29-1 with TRBJ2-3; a possible D gene is TRBD1 (6 bases). The V gene's germline CDR1 is SQVTM and CDR2 ANQGSEA. The CDR3 is 15 residues long. V lost 8 bases and J lost 0, with 18 bases in between. CDR3 sequence reads: CSITPDRTSTDTQYF. The CDR3 DNA follows: TGCAGCATAACCCCGGACAGAACTAGCACAGATACGCAGTATTTT.

The V and J genes are TRBV12-3 or TRBV12-4 and TRBJ1-6, with 8 nucleotides matching TRBD1. The ends lost 5 bases at V and 12 bases at J; junction bases unmatched: 18. The CDR3 loop spans 17 amino acids. CDR3 coding DNA: TGTGCCAGCAGTCTGCGGGCTTCGGACAGGGAACCCCTACCCCTCCACTTT. This gives the protein CASSLRASDREPLPLHF.

This clonotype appeared a few times. The rearrangement uses TRBV7-9 and TRBJ2-1; D is ambiguous. V was cut by 1 base and J by 1 base, with 8 bases left in between. The CDR3 covers 15 residues. Germline V CDR1 and CDR2: SEHNR, FQNEAQ (reference sequence). The CDR3 reads CASSLVQLSYNEQFF. The CDR3 DNA follows: TGTGCCAGCAGCTTAGTACAGCTGTCCTACAATGAGCAGTTCTTC.

The chain employs TRBV29-1 and TRBJ1-4; D may be TRBD1 (6 bases). V gave up 6 bases and J gave up 6 bases, with 26 bases separating them. The CDR3 consists of 17 residues. Germline loops: CDR1 SQVTM, CDR2 ANQGSEA. CDR3 nucleotide sequence: TGCAGCGTGCGCGCGGGGGGCCAATCATACGAGGATGAAAAACTGTTTTTT. The encoded protein is CSVRAGGQSYEDEKLFF.